The rows below give T cell receptor beta chains drawn from one sample of a study of blood T cell repertoires in COVID-19. Sequenced by immunoSEQ multiplex PCR; TCRdb stores in-frame clones only, minus some. The profile shows roughly 70,000 clones, 75% to 95% of them singletons. Specimen: peripheral blood. The receptors were sampled from a woman aged 60-75 years with active COVID-19. CDR3s include the opening cysteine and the closing phenylalanine or tryptophan. A D gene is named only where the DNA matches it firmly.

V	J	D	CDR3	DNA
TRBV30	TRBJ1-1	NA	CAWSLTSRGTEAFF	TGTGCCTGGAGTCTTACCTCAAGGGGCACTGAAGCTTTCTTT
TRBV4-1	TRBJ2-3	NA	CASSQGQVTDTQYF	TGCGCCAGCAGCCAAGGACAGGTCACAGATACGCAGTATTTT
TRBV28	TRBJ1-5	NA	CASSVTRGNQPQHF	TGTGCCAGCAGTGTGACCAGGGGCAATCAGCCCCAGCATTTT
TRBV6-5	TRBJ2-7	TRBD2	CASSTGTSGGYEQYF	TGTGCCAGCAGTACCGGGACTAGCGGCGGCTACGAGCAGTACTTC
TRBV6-4	TRBJ2-1	NA	CASSDRGRYNEQFF	TGTGCCAGCAGTGACAGGGGCCGCTACAATGAGCAGTTCTTC
TRBV5-1	TRBJ2-6	NA	CASSPTSSGANVLTF	TGCGCCAGCAGCCCAACTAGTTCTGGGGCCAACGTCCTGACTTTC
TRBV29-1	TRBJ1-3	NA	CSVVGRESSGNTIYF	TGCAGCGTTGTGGGAAGGGAGAGCTCTGGAAACACCATATATTTT
TRBV7-9	TRBJ2-7	NA	CASSLFLEQYF	TGTGCCAGCAGCTTATTCTTAGAGCAGTACTTC
TRBV5-1	TRBJ1-4	NA	CASSRGGADEKLFF	TGCGCCAGCAGCAGGGGGGGCGCGGACGAAAAACTGTTTTTT
TRBV5-1	TRBJ2-1	TRBD2	CASSFGLAGVTYNEQFF	TGCGCCAGCAGCTTCGGACTAGCGGGAGTGACCTACAATGAGCAGTTCTTC